The entry that follows covers one T cell receptor (beta chain) sequence. At one of its ends the junction is not consistent with the germline gene, which may arise from a read error. The CDR3 has 13 amino acids. Germline V gene lookup returns CDR1 LGHNA and CDR2 YSLEER. The sample comes from a study of CD8 T cells in Susac syndrome. Age- and sex-matched healthy donors served as the control group. FACS enriched CD8+ TEMRA cells, while bulk CD8+ and CD4+ were negatively isolated. The authors reverse transcribed about 0.5 to 1 ug RNA with random hexamers. One entry per CDR3 protein results from TCRdb running MiXCR on the immunoSEQ multiplex PCR reads. Seen here are roughly 120,000 distinct CDR3 sequences, about 94% observed once, and the top ten hold under 0.095%.

The receptor was derived from a human donor in good health. This chain uses TRBV4-3 with TRBJ1-2; 9 bases fit TRBD1. Sequencing used CD4+ T cells from PBMCs. As DNA, the CDR3 is TGCGCCAGCAGCCAAACACAGGGGGCTGCCCCCCTCTTC. Translated, it gives CASSQTQGAAPLF.